These T cell receptor beta chains were read from a single sample in a study of T cells in Graves' hyperthyroidism and ophthalmopathy. TCRdb fed the multiplex PCR reads into MiXCR, producing one record per CDR3 protein. There are around 210,000 distinct CDR3 sequences in the sample; about a sixth occur only once, and roughly 50% lies in the top ten. The sequencing sample was made of blood. These receptors were obtained from a woman aged 45-65 years with Graves' hyperthyroidism. Both conserved end residues are part of each CDR3. Fields, in order: J gene, V gene, clone size, D gene, CDR3 protein, CDR3 DNA. D genes are given only for firm matches. The size field is filled for only some rows; it gives once, few, many or a size class.

J: TRBJ1-6; V: TRBV28; size: few; D: -; CDR3: CASSSEYSPLHF; DNA: TGTGCCAGCAGTTCAGAATATTCACCCCTCCACTTT
J: TRBJ1-2; V: TRBV28; size: few; D: -; CDR3: CASSSRQPTQSGYTF; DNA: TGTGCCAGCAGTTCCCGACAGCCGACCCAGAGTGGCTACACCTTC
J: TRBJ2-2; V: TRBV5-1; size: many; D: -; CDR3: CASSLFEVTGELFF; DNA: TGCGCCAGCAGCTTGTTTGAGGTCACCGGGGAGCTGTTTTTT
J: TRBJ2-7; V: TRBV28; size: many; D: -; CDR3: CASSVGVGYEQYF; DNA: TGTGCCAGCAGTGTGGGCGTCGGATACGAGCAGTACTTC
J: TRBJ2-3; V: TRBV5-5; size: many; D: -; CDR3: CASSFSENGGADTQYF; DNA: TGTGCCAGCAGCTTCTCGGAGAATGGCGGCGCAGATACGCAGTATTTT
J: TRBJ2-7; V: TRBV20-1; size: few; D: -; CDR3: CSARLKGGSYEQYF; DNA: TGCAGTGCTAGATTGAAAGGGGGCTCCTACGAGCAGTACTTC
J: TRBJ2-1; V: TRBV2; size: few; D: TRBD1; CDR3: CASSPTGGSEQFF; DNA: TGTGCCAGCAGCCCGACAGGGGGCAGTGAGCAGTTCTTC
J: TRBJ2-7; V: TRBV30; size: many; D: TRBD1; CDR3: CAWSAPFTGTGPYEQYF; DNA: TGTGCCTGGAGTGCCCCCTTCACCGGGACAGGGCCATACGAGCAGTACTTC
J: TRBJ2-2; V: TRBV20-1; size: many; D: -; CDR3: CSASLQGPTGELFF; DNA: TGCAGTGCTAGTTTGCAGGGGCCCACCGGGGAGCTGTTTTTT
J: TRBJ1-1; V: TRBV20-1; size: many; D: TRBD1; CDR3: CSARSRGVDTEAFF; DNA: TGCAGTGCTAGATCCAGGGGGGTCGACACTGAAGCTTTCTTT
J: TRBJ1-5; V: TRBV20-1; size: many; D: -; CDR3: CSARGGNQPQHF; DNA: TGCAGTGCTAGGGGAGGGAATCAGCCCCAGCATTTT
J: TRBJ2-4; V: TRBV2; size: many; D: TRBD2; CDR3: CASSDGTSVKNIQYF; DNA: TGTGCCAGCAGCGACGGGACTAGCGTCAAAAACATTCAGTACTTC
J: TRBJ1-2; V: TRBV12-3/TRBV12-4; size: many; D: -; CDR3: CASSYSNYGYTF; DNA: TGTGCCAGCAGTTACTCGAACTATGGCTACACCTTC
J: TRBJ1-4; V: TRBV28; size: many; D: TRBD1; CDR3: CASRGGGQGSEKLFF; DNA: TGTGCCAGCAGGGGAGGGGGACAGGGTAGTGAAAAACTGTTTTTT
J: TRBJ2-1; V: TRBV12-3/TRBV12-4; size: many; D: -; CDR3: CASSLAVGSAYNEQFF; DNA: TGTGCCAGCAGTTTAGCGGTCGGGAGTGCGTACAATGAGCAGTTCTTC
J: TRBJ2-2; V: TRBV28; size: many; D: TRBD1; CDR3: CASRAAGGSYTGELFF; DNA: TGTGCCAGCAGGGCAGCAGGGGGCTCTTACACCGGGGAGCTGTTTTTT
J: TRBJ2-7; V: TRBV7-9; size: few; D: TRBD1; CDR3: CASSYNRGQGEQYF; DNA: TGTGCCAGCAGCTACAACAGGGGGCAGGGCGAGCAGTACTTC
J: TRBJ2-1; V: TRBV15; size: many; D: TRBD2; CDR3: CATSRDLSGRVYNEQFF; DNA: TGTGCCACCAGCAGAGATCTCAGCGGGAGGGTCTACAATGAGCAGTTCTTC
J: TRBJ2-7; V: TRBV7-2; size: -; D: TRBD2; CDR3: CASSLETSGHNSYEQYF; DNA: TGTGCCAGCAGCTTAGAAACTAGCGGGCATAATTCCTACGAGCAGTACTTC
J: TRBJ2-7; V: TRBV27; size: few; D: TRBD2; CDR3: CASSFLAGAYEQYF; DNA: TGTGCCAGCAGTTTTTTAGCGGGAGCCTACGAGCAGTACTTC
J: TRBJ1-6; V: TRBV5-8; size: many; D: TRBD1; CDR3: CASSFVRGNSPLHF; DNA: TGTGCCAGCAGCTTTGTCAGGGGGAATTCACCCCTCCACTTT
J: TRBJ2-7; V: TRBV6-2/TRBV6-3; size: many; D: -; CDR3: CASSYRAYEQYF; DNA: TGTGCCAGCAGTTATCGGGCCTACGAGCAGTACTTC
J: TRBJ1-1; V: TRBV12-3/TRBV12-4; size: many; D: -; CDR3: CASSSLTVGLNLNTEAFF; DNA: TGTGCCAGCAGTTCCTTAACAGTTGGGCTTAATTTGAACACTGAAGCTTTCTTT
J: TRBJ1-1; V: TRBV12-3/TRBV12-4; size: few; D: TRBD1; CDR3: CASRAGTGSRNTEAFF; DNA: TGTGCCAGCAGAGCCGGGACAGGCTCCCGAAACACTGAAGCTTTCTTT
J: TRBJ1-1; V: TRBV6-1; size: many; D: -; CDR3: CASSPSTRSNTEAFF; DNA: TGTGCCAGCAGCCCTTCGACACGATCGAACACTGAAGCTTTCTTT
J: TRBJ2-3; V: TRBV7-9; size: -; D: TRBD2; CDR3: CASSREPGLAGGPSTDTQYF; DNA: TGTGCCAGCAGCCGCGAACCGGGACTAGCGGGAGGGCCAAGTACAGATACGCAGTATTTT
J: TRBJ2-3; V: TRBV5-1; size: -; D: TRBD2; CDR3: CASSSGTSVFADTQYF; DNA: TGCGCCAGCAGTTCCGGGACTAGCGTTTTCGCAGATACGCAGTATTTT
J: TRBJ2-3; V: TRBV2; size: -; D: -; CDR3: CASSATGDSQYF; DNA: TGTGCCAGCAGTGCGACCGGGGATTCGCAGTATTTT
J: TRBJ2-5; V: TRBV28; size: -; D: -; CDR3: CASSFDDRIAETQYF; DNA: TGTGCCAGCAGTTTTGATGACAGGATTGCGGAGACCCAGTACTTC
J: TRBJ2-7; V: TRBV11-3; size: few; D: TRBD2; CDR3: CASSLEGFWTSGRGSYEQYF; DNA: TGTGCCAGCAGCTTAGAAGGTTTTTGGACTAGCGGGAGGGGTTCCTACGAGCAGTACTTC
J: TRBJ1-2; V: TRBV9; size: -; D: -; CDR3: CASSVSAGDNYGYTF; DNA: TGTGCCAGCAGCGTATCCGCGGGGGATAATTATGGCTACACCTTC
J: TRBJ2-7; V: TRBV11-3; size: many; D: -; CDR3: CASSSGSGATSYEQYF; DNA: TGTGCCAGCAGCTCCGGGTCGGGTGCGACCTCCTACGAGCAGTACTTC